What follows are 16 T cell receptor beta chains derived from one specimen sequenced in a study of blood T cell repertoires in COVID-19. Assay used: immunoSEQ multiplex PCR; TCRdb lists only in-frame clones, some missing. The data hold about 100,000 clones, with approximately 91% observed a single time. Sequencing used peripheral blood. The source of these receptors is a woman aged 55-69 years with acute or convalescent COVID-19.

The gene calls are TRBV25-1 and TRBJ2-1; no definite D call. Per germline, CDR1 MGHDK and CDR2 SYGVNS. This CDR3 region has 11 residues. The V end was cut by 6 bases, the J end by 8 bases, with 8 bases between. The CDR3 DNA reads TGTGCCAGCAGACAAAATTATGAGCAGTTCTTC. It translates to CASRQNYEQFF.

The V and J genes are TRBV19 and TRBJ2-2, with 11 bases fitting TRBD2. With 7 bases clipped from V and 3 bases from J, the junction kept 13 bases outside the gene matches. Germline lookup yields CDR1 LNHDA and CDR2 SQIVND (reference sequence). This CDR3 comprises 18 residues. The CDR3 DNA reads as TGTGCCAGTACCCGGCTAGCGGGAGGCAGCCGGGACACCGGGGAGCTGTTTTTT. Residues: CASTRLAGGSRDTGELFF.

This clone has just one count. The chain employs TRBV28 and TRBJ1-2; D call uncertain. The CDR3 has 12 residues. From germline, CDR1 is MDHEN and CDR2 SYDVKM. Deletions cut 6 bases from V and 10 bases from J, with 15 bases between. The CDR3: CASSPGLLAYTF. CDR3 in DNA: TGTGCCAGCAGCCCTGGACTCTTGGCCTACACCTTC.

This chain connects TRBV19 to TRBJ2-7; tentative D call: TRBD2 (5 bases). V lost 0 bases and J 3 bases, leaving 9 bases between the germline ends. The CDR3 has 14 amino acids. The germline CDR1 and CDR2 sequences are LNHDA and SQIVND (reference sequence). In nucleotides, the CDR3 is TGTGCCAGTAGTATAGATGCTAGCATCTACGAGCAGTACTTC. This gives the protein CASSIDASIYEQYF.

This clone came up once. The V gene is TRBV6-6, the J gene TRBJ2-7, with TRBD2 matching over 8 bases. The CDR3 spans 15 residues. Germline V CDR1 and CDR2: MNHNY, SVGAGI (reference sequence). V was pared by 2 bases and J by 7 bases, with 10 bases of the junction left unmatched. This CDR3 reads CASSYTSGRGGEQYF. In DNA, the CDR3 is TGTGCCAGCAGTTACACTAGCGGCCGAGGGGGTGAGCAGTACTTC.

This chain joins TRBV6-5 and TRBJ2-2; 10 bases match TRBD2. The germline CDR1 and CDR2 sequences are MNHEY and SVGAGI. The length of the CDR3 is 16 residues. Trimming took 4 bases from V and 4 from J; bases not matched to a gene: 6. In DNA form, the CDR3 reads TGTGCCAGCAGTTTACTGGCTAGCGGGAGCACCGGGGAGCTGTTTTTT. It specifies CASSLLASGSTGELFF.

The CDR3 DNA reads TGTGCCAGCTCACCACCGCGATCTATCCGGGACAGGGGAAGGGATGAGCAGTTCTTC. Translating gives CASSPPRSIRDRGRDEQFF. The chain has TRBV18 and TRBJ2-1; 10 bases map to TRBD1. This CDR3 has 19 residues. Germline loops: CDR1 KGHSH, CDR2 LQKENI. After removal of 0 bases from V and 8 bases from J, the junction contained 16 bases not matched to a gene.

This chain connects TRBV5-4 to TRBJ2-1; the match to TRBD1 covers 9 bases. The CDR3 sequence is 14 residues long. The V segment lost 4 bases and the J segment 6 bases; nucleotides outside the gene matches: 5. In germline, CDR1 is SGHNT, CDR2 YYREEE (reference sequence). The CDR3 DNA follows: TGTGCCAGCAGCCCCGGACAGGGGCGCAATGAGCAGTTCTTC. Translation gives CASSPGQGRNEQFF.

V gene TRBV27 combines with J gene TRBJ2-3; 7 bases fit TRBD1. This CDR3 comprises 14 residues. J lost 4 bases, V lost 8 bases, and 9 bases had no gene match. Per germline, CDR1 MNHEY and CDR2 SMNVEV (reference sequence). This CDR3 is CASLQRGGPDTQYF. DNA for the CDR3: TGTGCCAGCCTCCAGAGAGGGGGCCCAGATACGCAGTATTTT.

This clone was counted a single time. The chain recombines TRBV7-9 with TRBJ2-1; D possibly corresponds to TRBD2 (6 bases). The CDR3 is 12 residues long. V gave up 5 bases and J gave up 10 bases, with 12 bases separating them. Germline V gives CDR1 SEHNR, CDR2 FQNEAQ (reference sequence). The CDR3 region has the DNA TGTGCCAGCAGCCCCCTGGGGAGGGAGCAGTTCTTC. It is translated as CASSPLGREQFF.

The gene calls are TRBV28 and TRBJ2-5; 9 bases are a match to TRBD2. The germline V gene encodes CDR1 MDHEN and CDR2 SYDVKM. The length of the CDR3 is 17 residues. J gave up 4 bases and V 4 bases, and 13 bases lay outside the gene matches. The DNA for the CDR3 is TGTGCCAGCAGTTGGCTTAGCGGGAGAGGGGCAGGAGAGACCCAGTACTTC. Its protein is CASSWLSGRGAGETQYF.

The V and J genes are TRBV12-5 and TRBJ1-2, with TRBD1 matching over 8 bases. V gave up 7 bases and J gave up 4 bases; unmatched junction bases: 5. CDR3 length equals 13 residues. Germline CDR1 LGHNT, CDR2 FRNRAP. The DNA for the CDR3 is TGTGCTAGTGCCGACAGGGGATTCTATGGCTACACCTTC. Amino acids: CASADRGFYGYTF.

This sequence joins TRBV27 and TRBJ1-1; D ambiguous. The germline V gene has CDR1 MNHEY and CDR2 SMNVEV (reference sequence). V was cut by 2 bases and J by 1 base, with 5 bases left in between. The CDR3 loop spans 13 amino acids. The CDR3 loop reads CASSLGQNTEAFF. CDR3 nucleotide sequence: TGTGCCAGCAGTTTAGGGCAGAACACTGAAGCTTTCTTT.

This chain joins TRBV7-2 and TRBJ1-2; TRBD1 agrees at 7 bases. In germline, CDR1 is SGHTA, CDR2 FQGNSA. There are 17 residues in the CDR3. Germline trimming cut 2 bases from V and 7 bases from J; bases unmatched to any gene: 16. CDR3 region: CASSLSRLEGGLSGYTF. The DNA for the CDR3 is TGTGCCAGCAGCTTATCCCGTCTCGAAGGGGGCCTGAGTGGCTACACCTTC.

The chain has TRBV5-1 and TRBJ2-1, with TRBD2 matching 10 bases. CDR1 is SGHRS and CDR2 is YFSETQ in the germline V gene. Losses at the gene ends were 6 bases for V and 4 bases for J; bases not matched to a gene: 1. There are 13 residues in the CDR3. The chain's CDR3 is CASTAGGYNEQFF. Here the CDR3 DNA reads TGCGCCAGCACAGCGGGAGGGTACAATGAGCAGTTCTTC.

The chain joins TRBV5-8 to TRBJ2-7; no definite D call. CDR3 size: 13 residues. V was clipped by 4 bases and J by 12 bases, with 20 bases between them. CDR1 is SGHTS and CDR2 is YDEGEE in the germline V gene. This CDR3 reads CASSVRTTTIGYV. CDR3 nucleotides: TGTGCCAGCAGCGTCCGAACTACTACGATCGGGTACGTC.